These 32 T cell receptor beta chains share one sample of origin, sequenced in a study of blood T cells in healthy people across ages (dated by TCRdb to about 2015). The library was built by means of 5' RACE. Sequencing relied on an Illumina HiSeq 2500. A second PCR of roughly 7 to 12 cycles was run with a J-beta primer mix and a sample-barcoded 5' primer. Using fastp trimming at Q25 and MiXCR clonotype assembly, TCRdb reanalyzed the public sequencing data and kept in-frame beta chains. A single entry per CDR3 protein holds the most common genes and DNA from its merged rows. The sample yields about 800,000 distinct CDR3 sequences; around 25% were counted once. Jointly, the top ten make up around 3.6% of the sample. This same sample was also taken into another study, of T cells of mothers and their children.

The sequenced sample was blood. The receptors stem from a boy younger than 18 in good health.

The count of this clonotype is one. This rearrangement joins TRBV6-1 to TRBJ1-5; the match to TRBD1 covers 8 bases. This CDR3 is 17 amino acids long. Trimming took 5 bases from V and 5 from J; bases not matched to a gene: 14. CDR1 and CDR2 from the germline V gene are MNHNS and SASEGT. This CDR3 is CASSPNGAGGSYQPQHF. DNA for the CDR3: TGTGCCAGCAGTCCTAATGGGGCAGGGGGCAGCTATCAGCCCCAGCATTTT.

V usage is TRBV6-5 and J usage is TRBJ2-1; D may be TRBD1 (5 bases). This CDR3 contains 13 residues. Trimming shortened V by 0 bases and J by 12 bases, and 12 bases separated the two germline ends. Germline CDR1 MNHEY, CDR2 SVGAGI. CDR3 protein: CASSYSTAGRQFF. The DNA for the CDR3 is TGTGCCAGCAGTTACTCGACCGCAGGGCGGCAGTTCTTC.

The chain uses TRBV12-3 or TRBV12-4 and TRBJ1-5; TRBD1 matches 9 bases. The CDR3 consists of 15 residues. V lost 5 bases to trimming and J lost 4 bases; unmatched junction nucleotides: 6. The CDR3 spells CASSAQQGANQPQHF. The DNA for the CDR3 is TGTGCCAGCAGTGCCCAACAGGGGGCTAATCAGCCCCAGCATTTT.

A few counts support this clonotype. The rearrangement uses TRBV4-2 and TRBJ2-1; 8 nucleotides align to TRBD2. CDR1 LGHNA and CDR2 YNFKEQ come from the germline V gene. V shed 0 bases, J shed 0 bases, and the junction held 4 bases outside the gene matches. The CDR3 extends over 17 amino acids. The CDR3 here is CASSQDPGLDSYNEQFF. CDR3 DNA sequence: TGTGCCAGCAGCCAAGATCCGGGACTAGACTCCTACAATGAGCAGTTCTTC.

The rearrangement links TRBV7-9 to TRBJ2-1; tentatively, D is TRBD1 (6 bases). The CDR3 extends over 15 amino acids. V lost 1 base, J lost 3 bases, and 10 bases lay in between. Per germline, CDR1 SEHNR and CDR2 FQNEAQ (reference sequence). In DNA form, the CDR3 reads TGTGCCAGCAGCTTAGGACAGGCGATCTACAATGAGCAGTTCTTC. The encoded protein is CASSLGQAIYNEQFF.

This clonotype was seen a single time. The CDR3 DNA sequence: TGCAGCGTTGAAGACGTAGAAGGCTACAATGAGCAGTTCTTC. Encoded protein: CSVEDVEGYNEQFF. This chain links TRBV29-1 with TRBJ2-1; no firm D call. CDR1 is SQVTM and CDR2 is ANQGSEA in the germline V gene. V shed 0 bases and J shed 3 bases, with 9 bases lying between them. The CDR3 runs 14 residues.

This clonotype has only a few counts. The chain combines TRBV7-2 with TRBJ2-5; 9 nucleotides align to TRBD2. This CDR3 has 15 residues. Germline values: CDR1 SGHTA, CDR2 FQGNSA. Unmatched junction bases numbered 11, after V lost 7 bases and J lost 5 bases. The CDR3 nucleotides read TGTGCCAGCATGGAGGCTAGCGGGGTCCTTGAGACCCAGTACTTC. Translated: CASMEASGVLETQYF.

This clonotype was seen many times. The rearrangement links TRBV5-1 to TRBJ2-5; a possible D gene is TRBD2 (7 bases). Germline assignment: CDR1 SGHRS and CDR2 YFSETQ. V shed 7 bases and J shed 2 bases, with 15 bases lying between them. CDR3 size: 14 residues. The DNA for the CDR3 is TGCGCCAGCTCCAGCGGGACACAACAAGAGACCCAGTACTTC. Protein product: CASSSGTQQETQYF.

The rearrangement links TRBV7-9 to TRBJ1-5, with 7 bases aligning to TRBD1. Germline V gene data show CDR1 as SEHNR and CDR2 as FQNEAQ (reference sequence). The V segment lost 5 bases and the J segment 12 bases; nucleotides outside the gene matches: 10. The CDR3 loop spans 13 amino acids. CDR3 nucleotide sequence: TGTGCCAGCAGCCCCGGGACAGCCCTAAACCAGCATTTT. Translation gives CASSPGTALNQHF.

In DNA, the CDR3 is TGTGCCAGCACCTTGACAGGGGGCTTGGTTAAGGTCGGGGAGCTGTTTTTT. Protein sequence: CASTLTGGLVKVGELFF. The chain combines TRBV12-3 or TRBV12-4 with TRBJ2-2, with 10 bases fitting TRBD1. The V gene end was trimmed by 7 bases and the J gene end by 7 bases; junction bases not matched to a gene: 15. The CDR3 is made up of 17 amino acids.

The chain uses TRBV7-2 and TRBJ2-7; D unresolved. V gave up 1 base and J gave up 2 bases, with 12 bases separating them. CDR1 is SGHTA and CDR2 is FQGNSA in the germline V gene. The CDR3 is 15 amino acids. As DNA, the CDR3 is TGTGCCAGCAGCTTAGAGGTCATCTTAGCCTACGAGCAGTACTTC. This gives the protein CASSLEVILAYEQYF.

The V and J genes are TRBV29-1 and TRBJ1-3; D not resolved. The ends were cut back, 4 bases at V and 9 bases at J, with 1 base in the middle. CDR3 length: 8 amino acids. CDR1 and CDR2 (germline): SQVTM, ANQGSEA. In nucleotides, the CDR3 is TGCAGCGTTGGCACCATATATTTT. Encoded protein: CSVGTIYF.

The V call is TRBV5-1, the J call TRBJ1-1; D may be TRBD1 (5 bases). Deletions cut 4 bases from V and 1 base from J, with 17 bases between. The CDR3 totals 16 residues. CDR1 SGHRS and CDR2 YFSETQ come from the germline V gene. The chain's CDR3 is CASSLTGAVPNTEAFF. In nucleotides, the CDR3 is TGCGCCAGCAGCCTAACAGGTGCAGTCCCGAACACTGAAGCTTTCTTT.

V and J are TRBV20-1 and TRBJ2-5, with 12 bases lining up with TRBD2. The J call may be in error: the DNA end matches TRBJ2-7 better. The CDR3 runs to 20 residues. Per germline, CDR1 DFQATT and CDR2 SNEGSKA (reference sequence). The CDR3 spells CSASRTSSGRARGPSYEQYF. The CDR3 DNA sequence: TGCAGTGCTAGTCGCACTTCTAGCGGGAGGGCCAGGGGGCCATCCTACGAGCAGTACTTC.

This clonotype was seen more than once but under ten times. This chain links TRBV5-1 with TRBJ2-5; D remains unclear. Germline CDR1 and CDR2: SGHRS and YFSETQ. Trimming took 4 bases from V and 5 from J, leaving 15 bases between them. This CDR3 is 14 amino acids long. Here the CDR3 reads CASSDDSSGETQYF. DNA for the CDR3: TGCGCCAGCAGCGACGACTCCTCTGGGGAGACCCAGTACTTC.

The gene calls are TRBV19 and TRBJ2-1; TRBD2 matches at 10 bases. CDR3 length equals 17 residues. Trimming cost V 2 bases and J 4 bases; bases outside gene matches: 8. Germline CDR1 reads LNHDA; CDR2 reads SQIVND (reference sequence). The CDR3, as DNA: TGTGCCAGTAGTATATTCTCCGGACTAGCGGATTACAATGAGCAGTTCTTC. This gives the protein CASSIFSGLADYNEQFF.

CDR3 sequence: CSARFPPGQIAKNIQYF. The CDR3 coding sequence is TGCAGTGCTAGGTTTCCGCCGGGACAGATAGCCAAAAACATTCAGTACTTC. The chain carries TRBV20-1 and TRBJ2-4, with 7 bases lining up with TRBD1. The germline CDR1 and CDR2 sequences are DFQATT and SNEGSKA (reference sequence). Unmatched junction bases numbered 11, after V lost 3 bases and J lost 0 bases. This CDR3 has 17 residues.

In nucleotides, the CDR3 is TGTGCCAGCAGCCAAGGAGTCCAGACAACTAATGAAAAACTGTTTTTT. Its protein product is CASSQGVQTTNEKLFF. The chain links TRBV4-2 to TRBJ1-4, with D hard to call. Germline V gene data show CDR1 as LGHNA and CDR2 as YNFKEQ. The CDR3 is 16 residues long. V gave up 1 base and J gave up 0 bases, with 9 bases separating them.

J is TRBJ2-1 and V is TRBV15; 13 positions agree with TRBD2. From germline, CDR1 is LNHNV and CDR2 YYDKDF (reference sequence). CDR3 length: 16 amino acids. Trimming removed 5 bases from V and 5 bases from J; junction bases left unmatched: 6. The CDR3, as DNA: TGTGCCACCAGCCCCTTACTAGCGGGGGGGGACAATGAGCAGTTCTTC. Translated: CATSPLLAGGDNEQFF.

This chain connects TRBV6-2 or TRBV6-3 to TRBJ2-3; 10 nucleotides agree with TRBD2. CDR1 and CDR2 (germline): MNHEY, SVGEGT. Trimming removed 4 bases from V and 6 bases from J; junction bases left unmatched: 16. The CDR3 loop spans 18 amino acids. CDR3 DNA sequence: TGTGCCAGCAGTTCCAGTCCATATATAGCGGGAGGCCCCGATACGCAGTATTTT. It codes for CASSSSPYIAGGPDTQYF.

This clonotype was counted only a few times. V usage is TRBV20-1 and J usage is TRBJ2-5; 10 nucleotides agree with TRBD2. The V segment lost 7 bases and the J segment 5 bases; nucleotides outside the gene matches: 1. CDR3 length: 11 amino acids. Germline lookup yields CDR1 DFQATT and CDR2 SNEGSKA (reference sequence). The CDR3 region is CSDSGRETQYF. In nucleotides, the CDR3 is TGCAGTGATAGCGGGAGGGAGACCCAGTACTTC.

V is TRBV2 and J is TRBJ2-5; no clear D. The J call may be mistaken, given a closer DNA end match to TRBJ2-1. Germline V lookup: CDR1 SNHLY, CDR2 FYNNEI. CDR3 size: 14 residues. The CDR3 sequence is CASRLEPLVNEQFF. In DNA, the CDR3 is TGTGCCAGCAGGCTGGAACCTCTGGTCAATGAGCAGTTCTTC.

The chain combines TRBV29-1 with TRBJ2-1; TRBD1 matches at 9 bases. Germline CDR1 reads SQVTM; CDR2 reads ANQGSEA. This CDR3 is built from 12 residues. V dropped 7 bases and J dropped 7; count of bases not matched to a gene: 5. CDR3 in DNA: TGCAGCGCCTCGGGACAGGGAAATGAGCAGTTCTTC. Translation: CSASGQGNEQFF.

The CDR3 nucleotides are TGTGCCAGCAGAAATGGCCTCTTAGGCGAGCAGTACTTC. Translated, it gives CASRNGLLGEQYF. This chain joins TRBV7-3 and TRBJ2-7; D is unresolved. Germline V gene data show CDR1 as SGHTA and CDR2 as FQGTGA. The CDR3 contains 13 residues. V lost 6 bases, J lost 6 bases, and 15 bases lay in between.

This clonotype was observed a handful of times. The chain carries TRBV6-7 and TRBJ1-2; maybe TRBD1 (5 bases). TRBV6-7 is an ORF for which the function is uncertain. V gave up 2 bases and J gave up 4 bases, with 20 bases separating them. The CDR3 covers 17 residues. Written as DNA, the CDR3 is TGTGCCAGCAGTTACACAACCCGGGACGGCAGTAGCTATGGCTACACCTTC. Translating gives CASSYTTRDGSSYGYTF.

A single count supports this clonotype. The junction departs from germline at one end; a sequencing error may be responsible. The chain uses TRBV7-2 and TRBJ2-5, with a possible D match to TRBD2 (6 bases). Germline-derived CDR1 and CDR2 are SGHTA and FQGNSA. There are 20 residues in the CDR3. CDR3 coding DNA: TGTGCCAGCAGCGACCTTGTAAGAGCGGACTATCTTGGGTACCATGAGACCCAGTACTTC. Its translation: CASSDLVRADYLGYHETQYF.

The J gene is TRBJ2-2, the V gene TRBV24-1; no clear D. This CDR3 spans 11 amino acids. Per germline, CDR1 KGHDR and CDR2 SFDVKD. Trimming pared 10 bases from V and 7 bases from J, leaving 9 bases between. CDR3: CATRHGGELFF. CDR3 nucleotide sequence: TGTGCCACTAGACACGGCGGGGAGCTGTTTTTT.

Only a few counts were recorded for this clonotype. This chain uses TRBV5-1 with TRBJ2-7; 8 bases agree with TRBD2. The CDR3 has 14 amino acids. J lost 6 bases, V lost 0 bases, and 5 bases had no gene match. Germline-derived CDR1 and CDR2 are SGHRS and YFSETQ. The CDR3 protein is CASSLEGLAFEQYF. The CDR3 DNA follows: TGCGCCAGCAGCTTGGAAGGACTAGCTTTCGAGCAGTACTTC.

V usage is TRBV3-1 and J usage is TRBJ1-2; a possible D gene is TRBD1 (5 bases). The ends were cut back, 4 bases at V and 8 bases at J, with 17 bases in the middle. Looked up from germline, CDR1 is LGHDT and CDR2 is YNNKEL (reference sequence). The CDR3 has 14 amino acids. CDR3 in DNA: TGTGCCAGCAGCCTAACGTCGCCTGGGGACGGCTACACCTTC. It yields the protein CASSLTSPGDGYTF.

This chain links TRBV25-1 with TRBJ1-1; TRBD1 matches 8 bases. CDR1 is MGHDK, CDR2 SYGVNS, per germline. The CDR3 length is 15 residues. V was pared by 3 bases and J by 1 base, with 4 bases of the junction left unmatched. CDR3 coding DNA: TGTGCCAGCAGTGACAGGGGGCTACGGAACACTGAAGCTTTCTTT. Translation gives CASSDRGLRNTEAFF. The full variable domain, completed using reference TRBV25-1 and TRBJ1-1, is EADIYQTPRYLVIGTGKKITLECSQTMGHDKMYWYQQDPGMELHLIHYSYGVNSTEKGDLSSESTVSRIRTEHFPLTLESARPSHTSQYLCASSDRGLRNTEAFFGQGTRLTVV.

The CDR3 loop reads CAAHETQYF. CDR3 sequence (DNA): TGTGCCGCCCATGAGACCCAGTACTTC. The chain is built from TRBV24-1 and TRBJ2-5, with D unclear. Trimming left V 12 bases short and J 5 bases short, with 6 bases between. The germline CDR1 and CDR2 sequences are KGHDR and SFDVKD. The CDR3 runs to 9 residues.

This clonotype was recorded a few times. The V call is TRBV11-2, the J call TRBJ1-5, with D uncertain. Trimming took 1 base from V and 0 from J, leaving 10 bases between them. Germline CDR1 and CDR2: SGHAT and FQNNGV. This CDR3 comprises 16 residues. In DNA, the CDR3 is TGTGCCAGCAGCTTAGTTGCGAGACATAGCAATCAGCCCCAGCATTTT. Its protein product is CASSLVARHSNQPQHF. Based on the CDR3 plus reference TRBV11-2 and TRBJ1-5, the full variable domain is EAGVAQSPRYKIIEKRQSVAFWCNPISGHATLYWYQQILGQGPKLLIQFQNNGVVDDSQLPKDRFSAERLKGVDSTLKIQPAKLEDSAVYLCASSLVARHSNQPQHFGDGTRLSIL.